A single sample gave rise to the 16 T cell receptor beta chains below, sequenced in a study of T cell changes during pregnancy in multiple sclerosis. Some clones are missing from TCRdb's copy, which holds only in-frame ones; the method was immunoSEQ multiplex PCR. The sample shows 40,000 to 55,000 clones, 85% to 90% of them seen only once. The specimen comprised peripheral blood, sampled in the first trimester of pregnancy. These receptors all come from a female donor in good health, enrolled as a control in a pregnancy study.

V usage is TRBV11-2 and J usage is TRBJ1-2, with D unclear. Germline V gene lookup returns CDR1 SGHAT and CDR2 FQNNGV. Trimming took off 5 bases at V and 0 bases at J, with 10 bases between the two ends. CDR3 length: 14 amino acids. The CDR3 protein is CASSDGNANYGYTF. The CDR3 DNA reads TGTGCCAGCAGCGATGGCAATGCTAACTATGGCTACACCTTC.

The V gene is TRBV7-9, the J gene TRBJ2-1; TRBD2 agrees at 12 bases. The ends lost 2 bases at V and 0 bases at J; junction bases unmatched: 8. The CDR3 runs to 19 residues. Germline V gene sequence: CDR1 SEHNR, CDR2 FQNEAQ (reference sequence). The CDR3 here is CASSLSLAGGGSSYNEQFF. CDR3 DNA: TGTGCCAGCAGCTTATCACTAGCGGGGGGCGGTAGCTCCTACAATGAGCAGTTCTTC. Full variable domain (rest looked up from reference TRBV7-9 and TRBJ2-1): DTGVSQNPRHKITKRGQNVTFRCDPISEHNRLYWYRQTLGQGPEFLTYFQNEAQLEKSRLLSDRFSAERPKGSFSTLEIQRTEQGDSAMYLCASSLSLAGGGSSYNEQFFGPGTRLTVL.

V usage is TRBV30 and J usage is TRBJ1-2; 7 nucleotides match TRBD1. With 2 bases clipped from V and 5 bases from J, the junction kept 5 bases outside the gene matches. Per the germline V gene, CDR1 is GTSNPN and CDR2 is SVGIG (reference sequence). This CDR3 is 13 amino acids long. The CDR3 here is CAWSMDRSYGYTF. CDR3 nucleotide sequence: TGTGCCTGGAGTATGGACAGGTCTTATGGCTACACCTTC.

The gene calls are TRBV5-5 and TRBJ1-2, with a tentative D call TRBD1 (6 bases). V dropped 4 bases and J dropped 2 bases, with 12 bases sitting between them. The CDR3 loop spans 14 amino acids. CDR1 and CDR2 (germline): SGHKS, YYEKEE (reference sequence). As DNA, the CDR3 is TGTGCCAGCAGCCCGGACAGCTTAAACTATGGCTACACCTTC. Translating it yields CASSPDSLNYGYTF.

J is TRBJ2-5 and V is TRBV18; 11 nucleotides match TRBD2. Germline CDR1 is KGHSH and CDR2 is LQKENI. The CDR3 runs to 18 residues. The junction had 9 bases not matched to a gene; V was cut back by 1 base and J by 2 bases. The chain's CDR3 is CASSPRALAGGRQETQYF. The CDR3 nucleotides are TGTGCCAGCTCACCACGTGCTTTAGCGGGGGGGCGACAAGAGACCCAGTACTTC.

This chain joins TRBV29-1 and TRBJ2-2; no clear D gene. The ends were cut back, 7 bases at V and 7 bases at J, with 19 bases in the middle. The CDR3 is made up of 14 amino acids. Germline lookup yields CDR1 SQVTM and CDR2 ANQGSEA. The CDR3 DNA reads TGCAGCGGTCGGTCGTCGTATAGTGGCGGGGAGCTGTTTTTT. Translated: CSGRSSYSGGELFF.

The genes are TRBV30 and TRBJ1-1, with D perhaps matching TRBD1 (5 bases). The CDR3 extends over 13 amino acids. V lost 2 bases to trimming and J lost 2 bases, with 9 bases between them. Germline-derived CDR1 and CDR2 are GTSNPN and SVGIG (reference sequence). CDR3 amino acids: CAWSRQLNTEAFF. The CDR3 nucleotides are TGTGCCTGGAGTCGACAGCTCAACACTGAAGCTTTCTTT.

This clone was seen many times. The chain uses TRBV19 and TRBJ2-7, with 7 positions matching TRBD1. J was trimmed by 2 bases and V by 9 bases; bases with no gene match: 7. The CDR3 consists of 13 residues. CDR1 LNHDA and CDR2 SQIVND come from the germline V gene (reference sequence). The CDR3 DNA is TGTGCCAGCAGACAGGGAAATGCCTACGAGCAGTACTTC. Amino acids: CASRQGNAYEQYF.

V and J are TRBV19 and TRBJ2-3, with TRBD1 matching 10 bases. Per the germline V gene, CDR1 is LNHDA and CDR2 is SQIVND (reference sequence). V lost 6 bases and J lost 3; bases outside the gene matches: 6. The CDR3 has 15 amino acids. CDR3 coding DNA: TGTGCCAGTAGCATGGGACAGGGGCTTACAGATACGCAGTATTTT. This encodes CASSMGQGLTDTQYF. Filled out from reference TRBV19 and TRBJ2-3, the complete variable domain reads DGGITQSPKYLFRKEGQNVTLSCEQNLNHDAMYWYRQDPGQGLRLIYYSQIVNDFQKGDIAEGYSVSREKKESFPLTVTSAQKNPTAFYLCASSMGQGLTDTQYFGPGTRLTVL.

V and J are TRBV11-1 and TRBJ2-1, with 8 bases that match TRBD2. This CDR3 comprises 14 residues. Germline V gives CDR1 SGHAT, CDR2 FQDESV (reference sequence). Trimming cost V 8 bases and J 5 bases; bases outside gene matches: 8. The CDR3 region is CASSASGLNNEQFF. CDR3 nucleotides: TGTGCCAGCTCAGCTAGCGGGCTCAACAATGAGCAGTTCTTC.

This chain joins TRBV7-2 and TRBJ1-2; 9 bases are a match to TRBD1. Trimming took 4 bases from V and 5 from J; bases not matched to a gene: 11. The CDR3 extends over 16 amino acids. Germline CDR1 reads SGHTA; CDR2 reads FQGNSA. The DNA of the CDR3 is TGTGCCAGCAGCTCCATCTCCGCGGGACAGGGTTATGGCTACACCTTC. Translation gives CASSSISAGQGYGYTF.

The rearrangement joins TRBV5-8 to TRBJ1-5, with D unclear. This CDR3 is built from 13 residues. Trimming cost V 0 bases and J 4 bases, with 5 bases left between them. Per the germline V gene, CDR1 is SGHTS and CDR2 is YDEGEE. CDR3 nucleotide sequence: TGTGCCAGCAGCTTGGACGGGAATCAGCCCCAGCATTTT. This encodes CASSLDGNQPQHF. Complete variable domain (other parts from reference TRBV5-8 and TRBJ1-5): EAGVTQSPTHLIKTRGQQATLRCSPISGHTSVYWYQQALGLGLQFLLWYDEGEERNRGNFPPRFSGRQFPNYSSELNVNALELEDSALYLCASSLDGNQPQHFGDGTRLSIL.

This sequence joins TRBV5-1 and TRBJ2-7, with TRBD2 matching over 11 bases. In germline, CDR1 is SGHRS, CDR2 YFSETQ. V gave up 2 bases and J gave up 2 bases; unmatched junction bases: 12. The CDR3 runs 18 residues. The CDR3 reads CASSFSLLAGGLTYEQYF. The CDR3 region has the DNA TGCGCCAGCAGCTTTTCCCTTCTAGCGGGGGGTCTTACCTACGAGCAGTACTTC.

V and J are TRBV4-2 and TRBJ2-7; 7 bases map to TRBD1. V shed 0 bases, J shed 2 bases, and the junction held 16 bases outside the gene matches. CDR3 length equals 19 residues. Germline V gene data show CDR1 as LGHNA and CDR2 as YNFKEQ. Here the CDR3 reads CASSQETHRSGGRAYEQYF. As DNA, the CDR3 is TGTGCCAGCAGCCAAGAAACCCACCGGTCAGGGGGAAGGGCCTACGAGCAGTACTTC.

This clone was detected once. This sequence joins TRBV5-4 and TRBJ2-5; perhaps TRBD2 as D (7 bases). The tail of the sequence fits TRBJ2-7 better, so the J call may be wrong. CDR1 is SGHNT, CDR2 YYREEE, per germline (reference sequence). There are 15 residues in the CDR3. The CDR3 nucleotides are TGTGCCAGCAGCTTTGGGGGGGCCTTAGCCTACGAGCAGTACTTC. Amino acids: CASSFGGALAYEQYF.

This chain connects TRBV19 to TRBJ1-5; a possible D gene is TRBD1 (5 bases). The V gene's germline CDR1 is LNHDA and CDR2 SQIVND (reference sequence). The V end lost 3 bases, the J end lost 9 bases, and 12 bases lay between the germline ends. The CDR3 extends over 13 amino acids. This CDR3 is CASSMTQGAPQHF. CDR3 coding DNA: TGTGCCAGTAGTATGACGCAGGGTGCGCCCCAGCATTTT.